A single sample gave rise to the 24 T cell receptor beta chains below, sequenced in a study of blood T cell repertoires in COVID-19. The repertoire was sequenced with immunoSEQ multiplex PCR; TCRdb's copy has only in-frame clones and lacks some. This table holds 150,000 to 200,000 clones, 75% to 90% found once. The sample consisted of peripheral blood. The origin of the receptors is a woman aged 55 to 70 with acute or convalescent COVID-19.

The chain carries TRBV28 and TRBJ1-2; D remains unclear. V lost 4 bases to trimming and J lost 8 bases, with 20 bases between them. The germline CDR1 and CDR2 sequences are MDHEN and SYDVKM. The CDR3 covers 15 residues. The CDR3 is CASSSTDPGREGYTF. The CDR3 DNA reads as TGTGCCAGCAGTTCGACGGACCCGGGTCGGGAGGGCTACACCTTC.

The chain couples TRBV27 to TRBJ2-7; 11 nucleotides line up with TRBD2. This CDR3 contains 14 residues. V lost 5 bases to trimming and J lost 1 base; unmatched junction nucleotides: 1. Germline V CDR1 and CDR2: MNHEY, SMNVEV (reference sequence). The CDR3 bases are TGTGCCAGCAGTAGGACTAGCGGGTCCTACGAGCAGTACTTC. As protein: CASSRTSGSYEQYF.

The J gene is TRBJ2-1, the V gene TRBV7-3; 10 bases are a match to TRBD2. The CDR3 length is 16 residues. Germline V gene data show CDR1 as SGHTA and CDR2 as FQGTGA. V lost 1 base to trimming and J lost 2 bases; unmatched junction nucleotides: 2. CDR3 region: CASSLISGRAYNEQFF. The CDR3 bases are TGTGCCAGCAGCTTAATAAGCGGGAGGGCCTACAATGAGCAGTTCTTC.

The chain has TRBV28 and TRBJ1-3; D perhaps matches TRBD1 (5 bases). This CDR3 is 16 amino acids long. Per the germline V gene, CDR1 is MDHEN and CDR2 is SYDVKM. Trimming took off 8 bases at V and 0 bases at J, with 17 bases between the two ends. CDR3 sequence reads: CASATAGRDSGNTIYF. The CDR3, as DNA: TGTGCCAGCGCGACAGCGGGTCGAGACTCTGGAAACACCATATATTTT.

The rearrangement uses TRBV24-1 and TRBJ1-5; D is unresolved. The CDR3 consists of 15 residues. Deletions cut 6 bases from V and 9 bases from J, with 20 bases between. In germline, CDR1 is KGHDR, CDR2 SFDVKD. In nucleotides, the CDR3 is TGTGCCACCAGTAGTCGTTCCGCGAGCGAAGGGCCCCAGCATTTT. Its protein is CATSSRSASEGPQHF.

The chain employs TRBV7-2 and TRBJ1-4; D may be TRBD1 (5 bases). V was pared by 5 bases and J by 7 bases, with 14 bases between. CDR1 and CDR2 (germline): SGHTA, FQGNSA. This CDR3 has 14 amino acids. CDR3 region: CASSHGGRGEKLFF. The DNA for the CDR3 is TGTGCCAGCAGCCACGGGGGTCGCGGTGAAAAACTGTTTTTT. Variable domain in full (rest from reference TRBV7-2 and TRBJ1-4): GAGVSQSPSNKVTEKGKDVELRCDPISGHTALYWYRQSLGQGLEFLIYFQGNSAPDKSGLPSDRFSAERTGGSVSTLTIQRTQQEDSAVYLCASSHGGRGEKLFFGSGTQLSVL.

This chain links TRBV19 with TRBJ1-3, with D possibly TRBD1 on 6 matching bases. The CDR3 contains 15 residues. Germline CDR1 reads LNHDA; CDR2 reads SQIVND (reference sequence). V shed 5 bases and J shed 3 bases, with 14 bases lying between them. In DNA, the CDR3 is TGTGCCAGTAGTCCATGGACAGAAATTGGAAACACCATATATTTT. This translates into CASSPWTEIGNTIYF.

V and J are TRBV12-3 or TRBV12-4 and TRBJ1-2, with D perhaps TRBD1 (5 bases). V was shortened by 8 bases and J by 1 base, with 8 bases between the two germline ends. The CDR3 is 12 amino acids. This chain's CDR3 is CASGQGNYGYTF. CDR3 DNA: TGTGCCAGCGGGCAGGGTAACTATGGCTACACCTTC.

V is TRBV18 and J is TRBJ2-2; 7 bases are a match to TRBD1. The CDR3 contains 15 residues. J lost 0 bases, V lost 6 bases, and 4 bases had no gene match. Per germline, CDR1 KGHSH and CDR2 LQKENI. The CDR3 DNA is TGTGCCAGCTCCCTCGGACAGGCGAACACCGGGGAGCTGTTTTTT. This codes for CASSLGQANTGELFF.

The DNA of the CDR3 is TGTGCCAGCAGTTCCCCGAGCCCGTTGAGGGAGCAGTACTTC. Encoded protein: CASSSPSPLREQYF. The genes are TRBV27 and TRBJ2-7; no clear D gene. Germline CDR1 reads MNHEY; CDR2 reads SMNVEV (reference sequence). The CDR3 has 14 residues. Trimming stripped 4 bases from V and 7 bases from J, with 17 bases between.

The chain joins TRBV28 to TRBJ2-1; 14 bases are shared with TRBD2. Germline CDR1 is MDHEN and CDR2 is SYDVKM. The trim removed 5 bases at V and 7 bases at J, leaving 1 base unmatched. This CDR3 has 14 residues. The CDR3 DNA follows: TGTGCCAGCAGTGGGACTAGCGGGAGTAATGAGCAGTTCTTC. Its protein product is CASSGTSGSNEQFF. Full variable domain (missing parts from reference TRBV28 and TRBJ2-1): DVKVTQSSRYLVKRTGEKVFLECVQDMDHENMFWYRQDPGLGLRLIYFSYDVKMKEKGDIPEGYSVSREKKERFSLILESASTNQTSMYLCASSGTSGSNEQFFGPGTRLTVL.

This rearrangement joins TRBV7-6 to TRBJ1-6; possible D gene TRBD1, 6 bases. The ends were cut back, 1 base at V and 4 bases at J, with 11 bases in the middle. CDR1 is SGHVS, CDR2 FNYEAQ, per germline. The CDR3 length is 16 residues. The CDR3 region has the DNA TGTGCCAGCAGCTTAGATATTCAGGGGTATAATTCACCCCTCCACTTT. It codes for CASSLDIQGYNSPLHF.

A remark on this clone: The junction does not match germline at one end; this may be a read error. CDR3 coding DNA: TGTGCCAGCAGGAAAGGGGGGGACTACCAAGAAACCCAGTACTTC. Its translation: CASRKGGDYQETQYF. V is TRBV2 and J is TRBJ2-5; D perhaps matches TRBD2 (7 bases). The length of the CDR3 is 15 residues. CDR1 and CDR2 from the germline V gene are SNHLY and FYNNEI.

CDR3 loop: CASSRTSGASTDTQYF. The CDR3 DNA reads as TGTGCCAGCAGTCGGACTAGCGGTGCTTCCACAGATACGCAGTATTTT. V is TRBV27 and J is TRBJ2-3, with TRBD2 identical over 10 bases. The CDR3 covers 16 residues. The J segment lost 2 bases and the V segment lost 5 bases, leaving 7 bases of the junction unmatched. Germline loops: CDR1 MNHEY, CDR2 SMNVEV (reference sequence).

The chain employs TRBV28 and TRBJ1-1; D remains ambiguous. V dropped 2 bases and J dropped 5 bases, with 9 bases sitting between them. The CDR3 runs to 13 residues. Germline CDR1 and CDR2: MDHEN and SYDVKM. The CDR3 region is CASSLAQETEAFF. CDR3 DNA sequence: TGTGCCAGCAGTTTAGCCCAAGAGACTGAAGCTTTCTTT.

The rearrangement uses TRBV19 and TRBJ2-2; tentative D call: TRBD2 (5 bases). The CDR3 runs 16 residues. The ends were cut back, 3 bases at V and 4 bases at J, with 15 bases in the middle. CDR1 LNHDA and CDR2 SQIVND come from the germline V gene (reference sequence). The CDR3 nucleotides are TGTGCCAGTAGTATCGGCTCGCGGGCCCTCACCGGGGAGCTGTTTTTT. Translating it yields CASSIGSRALTGELFF.

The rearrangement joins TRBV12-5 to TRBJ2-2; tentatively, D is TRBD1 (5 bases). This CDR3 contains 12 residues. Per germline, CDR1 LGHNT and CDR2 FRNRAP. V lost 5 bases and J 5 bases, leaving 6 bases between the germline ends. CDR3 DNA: TGTGCTAGTGGTGACAGTACCGGGGAGCTGTTTTTT. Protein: CASGDSTGELFF.

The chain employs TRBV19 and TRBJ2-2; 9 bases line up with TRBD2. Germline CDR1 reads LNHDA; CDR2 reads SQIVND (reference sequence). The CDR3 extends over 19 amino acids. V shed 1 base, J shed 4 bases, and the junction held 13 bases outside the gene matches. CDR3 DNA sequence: TGTGCCAGTAGTATAGGTCGCCTAGCGGGACGTGGTAGCACCGGGGAGCTGTTTTTT. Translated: CASSIGRLAGRGSTGELFF.

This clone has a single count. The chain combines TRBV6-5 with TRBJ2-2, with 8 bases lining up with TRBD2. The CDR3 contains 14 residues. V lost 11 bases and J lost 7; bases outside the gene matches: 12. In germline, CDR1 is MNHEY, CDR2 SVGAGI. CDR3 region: CADPIAGTSGELFF. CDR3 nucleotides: TGTGCCGATCCGATAGCGGGGACGAGCGGGGAGCTGTTTTTT.

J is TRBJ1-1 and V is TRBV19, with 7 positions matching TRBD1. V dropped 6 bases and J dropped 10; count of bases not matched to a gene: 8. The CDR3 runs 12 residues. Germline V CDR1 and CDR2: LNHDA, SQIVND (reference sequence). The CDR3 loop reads CASSPGQRGAFF. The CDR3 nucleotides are TGTGCCAGTAGCCCGGGACAGCGTGGAGCTTTCTTT.

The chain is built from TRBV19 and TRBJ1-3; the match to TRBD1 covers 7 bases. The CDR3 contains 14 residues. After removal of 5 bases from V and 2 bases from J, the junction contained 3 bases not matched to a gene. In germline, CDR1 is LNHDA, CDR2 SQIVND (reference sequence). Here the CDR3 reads CASSAGTAGNTIYF. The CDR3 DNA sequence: TGTGCCAGTAGTGCCGGGACAGCTGGAAACACCATATATTTT.

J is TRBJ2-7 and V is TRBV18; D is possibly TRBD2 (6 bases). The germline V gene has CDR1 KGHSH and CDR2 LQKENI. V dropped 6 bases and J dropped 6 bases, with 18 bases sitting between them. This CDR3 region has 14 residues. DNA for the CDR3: TGTGCCAGCTCTCCGGGAGAGACGACGGGCGAGCAGTACTTC. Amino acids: CASSPGETTGEQYF.

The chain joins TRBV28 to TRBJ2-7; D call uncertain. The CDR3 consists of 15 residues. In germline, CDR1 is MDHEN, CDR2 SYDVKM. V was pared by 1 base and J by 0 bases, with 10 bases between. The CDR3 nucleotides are TGTGCCAGCAGTTTATCGTCGATTAGCTCCTACGAGCAGTACTTC. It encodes CASSLSSISSYEQYF.

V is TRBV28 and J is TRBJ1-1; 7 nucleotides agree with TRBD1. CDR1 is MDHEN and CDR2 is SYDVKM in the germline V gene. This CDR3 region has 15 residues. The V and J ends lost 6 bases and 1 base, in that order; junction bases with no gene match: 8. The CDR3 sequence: CASSADRWRNTEAFF. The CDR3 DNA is TGTGCCAGCAGCGCGGACAGGTGGAGGAACACTGAAGCTTTCTTT.